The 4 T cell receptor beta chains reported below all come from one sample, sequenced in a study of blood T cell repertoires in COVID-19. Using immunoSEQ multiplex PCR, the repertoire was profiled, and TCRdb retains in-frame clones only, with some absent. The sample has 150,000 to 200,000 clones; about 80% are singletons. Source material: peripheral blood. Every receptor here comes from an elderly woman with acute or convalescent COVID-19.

CDR3: CASSPTTDTQYF. CDR3 bases: TGTGCCAGCAGTCCGACAACAGATACGCAGTATTTT. This chain uses TRBV9 with TRBJ2-3; no clear D. This CDR3 contains 12 residues. Deletions cut 5 bases from V and 3 bases from J, with 7 bases between. Germline assignment: CDR1 SGDLS and CDR2 YYNGEE. Full variable domain (outside the CDR3, taken from reference TRBV9 and TRBJ2-3): DSGVTQTPKHLITATGQRVTLRCSPRSGDLSVYWYQQSLDQGLQFLIQYYNGEERAKGNILERFSAQQFPDLHSELNLSSLELGDSALYFCASSPTTDTQYFGPGTRLTVL.

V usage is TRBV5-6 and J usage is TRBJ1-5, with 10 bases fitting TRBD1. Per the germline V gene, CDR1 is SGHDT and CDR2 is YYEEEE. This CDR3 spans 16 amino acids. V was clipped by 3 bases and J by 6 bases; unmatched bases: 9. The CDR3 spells CASSSRGQGRRQPQHF. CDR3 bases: TGTGCCAGCAGCTCACGGGGACAGGGGAGGCGTCAGCCCCAGCATTTT.

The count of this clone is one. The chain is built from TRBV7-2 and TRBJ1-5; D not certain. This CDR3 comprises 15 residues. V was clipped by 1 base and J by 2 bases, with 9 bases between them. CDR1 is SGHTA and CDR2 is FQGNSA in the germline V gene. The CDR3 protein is CASSLDSGRNQPQHF. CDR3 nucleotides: TGTGCCAGCAGCTTAGATTCAGGCCGCAATCAGCCCCAGCATTTT.

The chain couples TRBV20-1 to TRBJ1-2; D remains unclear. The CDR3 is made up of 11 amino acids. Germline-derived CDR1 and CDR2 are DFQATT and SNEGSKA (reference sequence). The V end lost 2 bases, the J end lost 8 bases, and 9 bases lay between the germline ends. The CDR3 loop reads CSARRGNGYTF. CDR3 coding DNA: TGCAGTGCTAGACGGGGAAACGGCTACACCTTC.